This TCR beta chain emerged from a study of cytotoxic CD8 clonotypes in ibrutinib-treated CLL. Study-wide context: Partial responders around 24, complete 2; about twelve progressed and some 15 stayed in remission by median around 71 months. General study points: While tracking circulating CD8+ T-cell counts, baseline clonality exceeded that of age-matched healthy donors.

The CDR3 has 13 amino acids. Germline-derived CDR1 and CDR2 are MNHEY and SMNVEV (reference sequence). V lost 8 bases and J 7 bases, leaving 17 bases between the germline ends. Produced via immunoSEQ multiplex PCR; TCRdb's table is partial and in-frame only. This table holds 300,000 to 400,000 clones, roughly 71% found once. As concerns this clone: The antigen is unknown.

The V call is TRBV27, the J call TRBJ1-1, with D possibly TRBD1 on 5 matching bases. The TCR comes from a human donor with chronic lymphocytic leukemia. This specimen consisted of PBMCs, obtained after 36 months of ibrutinib treatment. The CDR3 bases are TGTGCCAGCGTCCCGATCGGGGCCTTTGAAGCTTTCTTT. As protein: CASVPIGAFEAFF.